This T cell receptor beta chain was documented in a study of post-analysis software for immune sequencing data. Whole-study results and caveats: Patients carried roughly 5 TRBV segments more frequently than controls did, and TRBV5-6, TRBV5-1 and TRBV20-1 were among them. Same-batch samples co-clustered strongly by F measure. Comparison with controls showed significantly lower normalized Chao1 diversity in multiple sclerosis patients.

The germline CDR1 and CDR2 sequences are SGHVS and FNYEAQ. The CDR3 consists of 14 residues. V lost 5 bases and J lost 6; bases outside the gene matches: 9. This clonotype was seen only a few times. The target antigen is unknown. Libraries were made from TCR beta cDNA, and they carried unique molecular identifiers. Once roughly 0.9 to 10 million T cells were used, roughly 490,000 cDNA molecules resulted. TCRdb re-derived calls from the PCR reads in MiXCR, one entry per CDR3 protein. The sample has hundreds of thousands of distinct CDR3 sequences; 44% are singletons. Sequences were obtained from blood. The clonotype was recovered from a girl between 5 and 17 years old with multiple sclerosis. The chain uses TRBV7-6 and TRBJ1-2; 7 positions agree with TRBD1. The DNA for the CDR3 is TGTGCCAGCAGCCCCTCAGGGGGTGGCGATGGCTACACCTTC. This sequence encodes CASSPSGGGDGYTF.